This TCR beta chain derives from a study of shared clonotypes between healthy human individuals (dated by TCRdb to 2020 to 2021). With regard to the full study: The cohort comprised a couple of women and three men aged 18 to 49 years. For each donor, CD4 naive and CD4 memory were each given three plates, CD8 naive was given two plates, and CD8 memory was given one plate. Blood TCR repertoires of a handful of healthy adults were deeply sequenced to estimate repertoire size and the extent of clonotype sharing between individuals. To increase sequencing depth and limit assay-specific biases, different laboratories used diverse techniques to prepare libraries and sequence TCR repertoires. Leukapheresis yielded between about 0.8 and 9.5 billion PBMCs per donor. Points the paper makes about the study in general: Sampling was restricted to blood, and TCR repertoires in tissue are likely to differ from TCR repertoires in blood. Even with the large sequencing depth, rarefaction of the sorted-subset datasets indicated that sequencing was incomplete. The genetic and exposure-history diversity represented was limited by the small number of donors. Compared with non-shared clonotypes, the clonotypes found in all four sorted-subset donors had higher generation probabilities. Pairwise subsampling led to the expectation that sequencing depth would affect the degree of clonotype sharing among donors. Estimated clonotype richness was generally larger for naive than for memory subsets. Across four donors, about 5.2% of naive CD4, roughly 3.5% of naive CD8, under 2.5% of memory CD4, and over 0.35% of memory CD8 clonotypes were shared.

Using the deep immunoSEQ assay, TCR CDR3 regions were amplified from genomic DNA by multiplex PCR. Genomic DNA extracted from each cell subset was distributed evenly over all wells of several immunoSEQ 96-well plates, and each plate served as one replicate. For sorted subsets, 150 to 200 ng genomic DNA, equal to tens of thousands of T cell genomes, was loaded into each replicate PCR. The purified libraries were quantified using a Qubit 3.0 fluorometer, sized with a Bioanalyzer 2100, and then quantified again using the KAPA Library Quantification kit. A separate single-read 150-cycle Illumina NextSeq 550 flow cell was used to sequence each immunoSEQ 96-well plate. Concerning the study's data processing: Because only junctional sequences without quality scores were contained in the immunoSEQ output, filtering matching that applied to full-length reads could not be performed. Sequences were annotated with PyIR, a Python wrapper for IgBLAST v1.9, and V/J genes and CDR3 were assigned using IMGT germline references. Reads with weak V/J assignments (E-value above 1e-6), missing CDR3, stop codons, out-of-frame junctions, or ambiguous translated residues were removed. V3J clonotypes were defined as sequences sharing the same inferred V gene, J gene, and CDR3 amino acid sequence. Percentage overlap between repertoires was calculated by dividing the number of shared unique clonotypes by the size of the smaller repertoire. Three approaches were used to assess repertoire richness: RTK rarefaction, the Chao1 estimator, and Recon v2.1 estimates of unobserved clonotypes. Generation probabilities were computed with OLGA for all TCRbeta clonotypes obtained by the gDNA method from several donors. Sourced from immuneACCESS, this table was stored by TCRdb with only in-frame sequences that have V and J called. A share of the clones is absent; for the studies checked, an unresolved V gene accounts for under half, and the remainder has no known explanation. V and J calls and clone size come straight from that table; D and trimming were deduced from the DNA. The sample has 1,100,000 or so clones on record, approximately 78% of them singletons. Jointly, the top ten make up about 0.52% of the sample.

The germline V gene provides CDR1 SGHAT and CDR2 FQNNGV. Trimming removed 1 base from V and 3 bases from J, leaving 7 bases between the germline ends. Spanning cysteine to phenylalanine, the CDR3 consists of 13 amino acids. Of all the DNA, just the CDR3 is kept, 39 bases in frame from base 1. As for this clone: What antigen it recognizes has not been identified. Base qualities are not at hand, and no much larger clone is one base apart.

The donors were healthy, HIV-negative adults who had no recently reported acute infections or vaccinations. Every donor was a Caucasian adult living in Nashville, Tennessee, USA. CD4+ T cells were enriched by magnetic negative selection, after which naive cells were positively selected on CD45RA and the negative fraction was taken as the memory subset. After blood collection by leukapheresis, PBMCs were isolated using Ficoll-Histopaque density gradient centrifugation and then cryopreserved in the vapor phase of liquid nitrogen. Analytical flow cytometry was used to check the purity and quantity of each magnetically sorted T cell population. Each sorted fraction had its genomic DNA isolated and then quantified by UV absorbance on a Nanodrop 2000c.

The sequencing sample was made of memory CD4+ T cells from PBMCs. The sample's cell subset or site, from its label and the paper: CD45RA-negative fraction. The chain couples TRBV11-2 to TRBJ2-7; the D gene cannot be resolved reliably. The source is a man in his late teens or twenties in good health. Some clones in this sample may be carry-over from other donors' samples. The base sequence is TGTGCCAGCAGCTTAGGTGATGGCTACGAGCAGTACTTC. Translated, it reads CASSLGDGYEQYF. The entire variable domain, with the stretches around the CDR3 drawn from the reference TRBV11-2 and TRBJ2-7 proteins, is EAGVAQSPRYKIIEKRQSVAFWCNPISGHATLYWYQQILGQGPKLLIQFQNNGVVDDSQLPKDRFSAERLKGVDSTLKIQPAKLEDSAVYLCASSLGDGYEQYFGPGTRLTVT.